This entry features one T cell receptor (beta chain) sequence. Antigen unknown. A second about 6 to 11 cycle PCR used barcoded and J-beta primers. Each sample yielded at least 3 million CDR3-containing paired-end reads. TCRdb itself ran the 5' RACE reads through MiXCR, one entry per CDR3 protein. The data contain some 920,000 distinct CDR3 sequences, around 54% of them singletons. This record comes from a study of blood T cells in healthy people across ages. Study results and limitations: Investigators treated diversity estimates from one million T cells as underestimates. Donors of long life had a larger count of naive CD4+ cells and greater diversity than aged donors.

This CDR3 has 17 residues. Germline V gene data show CDR1 as LNHNV and CDR2 as YYDKDF (reference sequence). V lost 0 bases, J lost 10 bases, and 9 bases stayed unmatched. This clonotype was obtained from a woman aged 60-75 years in good health. The specimen was blood. This rearrangement joins TRBV15 to TRBJ2-3; 14 nucleotides agree with TRBD2. The CDR3 DNA is TGTGCCACCAGCAGAGATCAGGGACTAGCGGGAGAAGGCCCGCAGTATTTT. Amino acid sequence: CATSRDQGLAGEGPQYF.